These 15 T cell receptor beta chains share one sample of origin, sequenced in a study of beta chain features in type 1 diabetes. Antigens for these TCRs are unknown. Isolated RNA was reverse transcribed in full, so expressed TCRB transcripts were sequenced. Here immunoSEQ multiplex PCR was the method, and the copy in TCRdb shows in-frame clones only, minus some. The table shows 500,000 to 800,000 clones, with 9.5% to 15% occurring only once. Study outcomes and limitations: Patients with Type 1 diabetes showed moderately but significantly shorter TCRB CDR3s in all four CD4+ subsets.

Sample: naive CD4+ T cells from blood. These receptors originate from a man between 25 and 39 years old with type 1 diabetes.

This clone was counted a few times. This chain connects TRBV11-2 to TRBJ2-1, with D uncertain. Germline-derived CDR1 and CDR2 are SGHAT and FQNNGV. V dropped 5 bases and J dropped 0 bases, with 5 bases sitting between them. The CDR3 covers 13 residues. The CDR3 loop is CASSRNSYNEQFF. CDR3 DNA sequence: TGTGCCAGCAGCAGGAACTCCTACAATGAGCAGTTCTTC.

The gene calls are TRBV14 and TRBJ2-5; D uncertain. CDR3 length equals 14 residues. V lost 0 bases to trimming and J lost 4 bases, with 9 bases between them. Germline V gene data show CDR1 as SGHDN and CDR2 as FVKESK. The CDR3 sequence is CASSQDLVVETQYF. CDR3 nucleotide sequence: TGTGCCAGCAGCCAAGATCTAGTCGTAGAGACCCAGTACTTC.

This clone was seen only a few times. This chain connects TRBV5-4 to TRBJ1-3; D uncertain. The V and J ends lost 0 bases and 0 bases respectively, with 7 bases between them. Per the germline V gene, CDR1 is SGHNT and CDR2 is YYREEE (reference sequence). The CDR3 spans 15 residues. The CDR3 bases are TGTGCCAGCAGCTTGGACAGCCGCTCTGGAAACACCATATATTTT. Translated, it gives CASSLDSRSGNTIYF.

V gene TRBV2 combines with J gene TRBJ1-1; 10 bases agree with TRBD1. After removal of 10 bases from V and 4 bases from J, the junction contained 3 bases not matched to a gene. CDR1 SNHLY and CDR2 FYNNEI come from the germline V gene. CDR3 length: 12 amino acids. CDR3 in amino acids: CAKGQGSTEAFF. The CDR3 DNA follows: TGTGCCAAGGGACAGGGGAGCACTGAAGCTTTCTTT.

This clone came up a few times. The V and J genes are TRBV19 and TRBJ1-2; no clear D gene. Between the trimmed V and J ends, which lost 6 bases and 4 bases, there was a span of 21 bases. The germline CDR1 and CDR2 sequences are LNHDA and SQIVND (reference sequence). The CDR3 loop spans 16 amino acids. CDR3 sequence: CASSAFVTAGLYGYTF. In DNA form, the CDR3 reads TGTGCCAGTAGCGCCTTCGTCACCGCCGGTCTCTATGGCTACACCTTC. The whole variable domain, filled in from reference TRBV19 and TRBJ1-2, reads DGGITQSPKYLFRKEGQNVTLSCEQNLNHDAMYWYRQDPGQGLRLIYYSQIVNDFQKGDIAEGYSVSREKKESFPLTVTSAQKNPTAFYLCASSAFVTAGLYGYTFGSGTRLTVV.

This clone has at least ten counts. The CDR3 coding sequence is TGTGCCAGCAGCTTATGGGGACAGGGGTTGACAGATACGCAGTATTTT. Translating it yields CASSLWGQGLTDTQYF. The gene calls are TRBV7-9 and TRBJ2-3; TRBD1 agrees at 10 bases. Trimming took 2 bases from V and 3 from J; bases not matched to a gene: 5. Germline CDR1 reads SEHNR; CDR2 reads FQNEAQ (reference sequence). This CDR3 is built from 16 residues.

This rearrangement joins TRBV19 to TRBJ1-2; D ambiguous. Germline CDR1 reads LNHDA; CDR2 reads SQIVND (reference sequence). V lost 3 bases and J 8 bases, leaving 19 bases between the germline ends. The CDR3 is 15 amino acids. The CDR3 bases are TGTGCCAGTAGTATCGCGCCCTGGGGTCTATTGGGCTACACCTTC. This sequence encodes CASSIAPWGLLGYTF.

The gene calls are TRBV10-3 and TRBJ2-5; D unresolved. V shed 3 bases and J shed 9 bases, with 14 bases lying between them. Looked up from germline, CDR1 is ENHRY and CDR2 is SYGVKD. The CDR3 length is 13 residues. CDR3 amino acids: CAISDPQTIAQYF. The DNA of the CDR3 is TGTGCCATCAGTGACCCACAGACAATCGCCCAGTACTTC.

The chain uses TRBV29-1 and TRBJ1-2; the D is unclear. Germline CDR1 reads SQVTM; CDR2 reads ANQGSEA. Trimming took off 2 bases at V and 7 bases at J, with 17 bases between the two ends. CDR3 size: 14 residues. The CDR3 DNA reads TGCAGCGTTGAAAAAATTCTAGAACCGAGTGGCTACACCTTC. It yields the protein CSVEKILEPSGYTF. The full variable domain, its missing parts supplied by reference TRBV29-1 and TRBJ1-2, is SAVISQKPSRDICQRGTSLTIQCQVDSQVTMMFWYRQQPGQSLTLIATANQGSEATYESGFVIDKFPISRPNLTFSTLTVSNMSPEDSSIYLCSVEKILEPSGYTFGSGTRLTVV.

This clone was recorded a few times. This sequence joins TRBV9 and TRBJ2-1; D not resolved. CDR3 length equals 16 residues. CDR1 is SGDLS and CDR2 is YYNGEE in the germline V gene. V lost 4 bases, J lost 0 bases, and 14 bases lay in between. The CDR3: CASSIDGQSSYNEQFF. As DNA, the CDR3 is TGTGCCAGCAGCATTGATGGGCAGAGCTCCTACAATGAGCAGTTCTTC. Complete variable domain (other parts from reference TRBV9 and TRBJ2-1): DSGVTQTPKHLITATGQRVTLRCSPRSGDLSVYWYQQSLDQGLQFLIQYYNGEERAKGNILERFSAQQFPDLHSELNLSSLELGDSALYFCASSIDGQSSYNEQFFGPGTRLTVL.

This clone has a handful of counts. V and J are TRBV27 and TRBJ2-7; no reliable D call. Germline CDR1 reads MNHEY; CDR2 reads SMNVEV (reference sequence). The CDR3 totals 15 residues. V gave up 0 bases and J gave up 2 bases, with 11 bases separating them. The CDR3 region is CASSLSVPATYEQYF. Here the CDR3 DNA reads TGTGCCAGCAGTTTATCGGTCCCAGCTACCTACGAGCAGTACTTC.

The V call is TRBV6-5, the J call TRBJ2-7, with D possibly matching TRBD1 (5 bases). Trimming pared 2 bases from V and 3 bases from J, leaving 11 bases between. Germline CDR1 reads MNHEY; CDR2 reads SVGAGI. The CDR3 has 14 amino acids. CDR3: CASSYMRQNYEQYF. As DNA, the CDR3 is TGTGCCAGCAGTTACATGCGACAGAACTACGAGCAGTACTTC.

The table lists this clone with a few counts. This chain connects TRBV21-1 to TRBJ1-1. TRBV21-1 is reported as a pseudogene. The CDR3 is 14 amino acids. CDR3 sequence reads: CASSSKGGSPEAFF. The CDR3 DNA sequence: TGTGCCAGCAGCAGTAAGGGGGGTAGCCCCGAAGCTTTCTTT.

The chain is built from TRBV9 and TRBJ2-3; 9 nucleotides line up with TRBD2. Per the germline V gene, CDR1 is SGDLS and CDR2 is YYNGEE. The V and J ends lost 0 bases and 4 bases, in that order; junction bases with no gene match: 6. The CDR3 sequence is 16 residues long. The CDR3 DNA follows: TGTGCCAGCAGCGTAGGGTTAGCGGGGGAGTCAGATACGCAGTATTTT. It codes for CASSVGLAGESDTQYF.

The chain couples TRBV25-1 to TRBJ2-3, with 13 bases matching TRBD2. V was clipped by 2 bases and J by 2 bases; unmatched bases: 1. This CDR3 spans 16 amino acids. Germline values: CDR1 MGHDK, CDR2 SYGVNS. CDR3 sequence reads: CASSEGLAGATDTQYF. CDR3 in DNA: TGTGCCAGCAGTGAAGGACTAGCGGGGGCCACAGATACGCAGTATTTT.